This is a list of T cell receptor beta chains from one sample in a study of blood T cell repertoires in COVID-19. Profiled with immunoSEQ multiplex PCR; TCRdb holds only in-frame clones, not every one. The repertoire has 70,000 to 90,000 clones, around 79% of them found once; the top ten carry 24%. Sequenced sample: peripheral blood. The receptors originated from a human donor in a cohort sampled during active COVID-19. CDR3s include the opening cysteine and the closing phenylalanine or tryptophan. Each record gives: J gene, V gene, D gene, clone size, CDR3 DNA, CDR3 protein. A D gene is named only where the DNA matches it firmly. Only part of the rows carry a size: once, few, many, or a class if the clone is expanded.

>TRBJ2-2|TRBV28|TRBD2|.
TGTGCCAGCACCACTAGCGGGAGTACCGGGGAGCTGTTTTTT
CASTTSGSTGELFF
>TRBJ2-7|TRBV6-5|TRBD1|.
TGTGCCAGCAGTTACCGGGACAGCGGCTACGAGCAGTACTTC
CASSYRDSGYEQYF
>TRBJ2-7|TRBV2|.|.
TGTGCCAGCACTGGGGAGAGATCCGACGAGCAGTACTTC
CASTGERSDEQYF
>TRBJ2-7|TRBV7-9|.|once
TGTGCCAGCAGCTTAGGCGGGACAGTGGGTGAGCAGTACTTC
CASSLGGTVGEQYF
>TRBJ2-5|TRBV19|.|.
TGTGCCAGTAGGCCTAGGGGCGCCGCACAAGAGACCCAGTACTTC
CASRPRGAAQETQYF
>TRBJ1-2|TRBV7-9|.|.
TGTGCCAGCAGCTTCGGGGGAAACTATGGCTACACCTTC
CASSFGGNYGYTF
>TRBJ2-7|TRBV5-1|.|.
TGCGCCAGCAGCTTTGGGGCGGAGACCTACGAGCAGTACTTC
CASSFGAETYEQYF
>TRBJ2-1|TRBV5-1|.|.
TGCGCCAGCAGAGCCCAGGGGAGCTCCTACAATGAGCAGTTCTTC
CASRAQGSSYNEQFF
>TRBJ2-3|TRBV2|TRBD2|.
TGTGCCAGAGGGACTAGCGGCACAGATACGCAGTATTTT
CARGTSGTDTQYF
>TRBJ2-1|TRBV5-1|TRBD2|few
TGCGCCAGCAGCGCCCAACTAGCGGGAGAGGGCTATGAGCAGTTCTTC
CASSAQLAGEGYEQFF
>TRBJ2-1|TRBV7-7|TRBD2|.
TGTGCTAGCAGCTTACGACCAGCGGGAGGGCCCAATGAGCAGTTCTTC
CASSLRPAGGPNEQFF
>TRBJ2-1|TRBV5-6|TRBD2|.
TGTGCCAGCAGCTCCCAACCGGGACTAGCGCTCATACTGGGCCAGTTCTTC
CASSSQPGLALILGQFF
>TRBJ1-6|TRBV2|.|.
TGTGCCAGCAGTGAAAGAGGTTCACCCCTCCACTTT
CASSERGSPLHF
>TRBJ2-1|TRBV5-4|TRBD2|.
TGTGCCAGCAGCCGTAGCGGGAGGGCCGAGGGCAATGAGCAGTTCTTC
CASSRSGRAEGNEQFF
>TRBJ2-7|TRBV9|.|.
TGTGCCAGCAGCGTAGACGTGGGGGGCTACGAGCAGTACTTC
CASSVDVGGYEQYF
>TRBJ2-7|TRBV5-1|TRBD2|.
TGCGCCAGCAGCGTGGGACTAGCGGTCTACGAGCAGTACTTC
CASSVGLAVYEQYF
>TRBJ1-6|TRBV2|.|.
TGTGCCAGCAGTTCGACAGTTCAAGCGACCCATTCACCCCTCCACTTT
CASSSTVQATHSPLHF
>TRBJ2-2|TRBV11-3|TRBD2|.
TGTGCCAGCAGCCGCGGGACTAGCGCGGGCACCGGGGAGCTGTTTTTT
CASSRGTSAGTGELFF
>TRBJ2-2|TRBV4-3|.|.
TGCGCCAGCAGCCAACATAACACCGGGGAGCTGTTTTTT
CASSQHNTGELFF
>TRBJ2-7|TRBV10-1|TRBD1|few
TGCGCCAGCTCGGACAGGATCTACGAGCAGTACTTC
CASSDRIYEQYF
>TRBJ1-1|TRBV3-1/TRBV3-2|.|once
TGTGCCAGCAGCCGGACCCAGGGGACTGAAGCTTTCTTT
CASSRTQGTEAFF
>TRBJ2-2|TRBV10-3|.|.
TGTGCCATCAGTGTAAGCGGAGCCGTGAACACCGGGGAGCTGTTTTTT
CAISVSGAVNTGELFF
>TRBJ2-5|TRBV5-4|TRBD2|.
TGTGCCAGCAGCGGGAGCGCGGGAGGAGAGACCCAGTACTTC
CASSGSAGGETQYF
>TRBJ2-1|TRBV6-4|.|.
TGTGCCAGCAGTGTAGATCAGGGTTCCGGTGAGCAGTTCTTC
CASSVDQGSGEQFF
>TRBJ2-7|TRBV6-5|.|.
TGTGCCAGCAGTTACTCCAGGGAAACCTACGAGCAGTACTTC
CASSYSRETYEQYF
>TRBJ1-5|TRBV2|TRBD1|.
TGTGCCAGCACCCAGCAGACAGGGATCCAGCCCCAGCATTTT
CASTQQTGIQPQHF
>TRBJ1-2|TRBV11-2|TRBD1|once
TGTGCCAGCAGCTTAGCAACAGGGGCGATCGGCTACACCTTC
CASSLATGAIGYTF
>TRBJ2-7|TRBV15|.|.
TGTGCCACCAGCAGAGACAGCGAGAGCTCCTACGAGCAGTACTTC
CATSRDSESSYEQYF
>TRBJ2-2|TRBV5-1|TRBD2|.
TGCGCCAGCAGCCCCCTAGCGGGAGATCCCGGGGAGCTGTTTTTT
CASSPLAGDPGELFF
>TRBJ1-6|TRBV28|TRBD1|.
TGTGCCAGCAGTTTAGCCTCGACAGGGGGCCAAACTTCACCCCTCCACTTT
CASSLASTGGQTSPLHF
>TRBJ1-3|TRBV6-1|.|.
TGTGCCAGCAGTGAGAGCGTGGGGAGCATCATATATTTT
CASSESVGSIIYF